This section outlines one T cell receptor beta chain sequence together with its context. These data belong to a study of blood T cell repertoires in COVID-19. Background on the study: Spain, Italy and the United States supplied samples that represented acute and convalescent COVID-19. Nucleic acid was either cDNA or gDNA, and it came from T cells, B-cell-depleted T cells, or PBMCs.

Seattle patient enrollment occurred during active infection, with longitudinal follow-up thereafter. As processed by the authors: How many nucleated cells were present was estimated from reference gene primer amplification. The repertoire was sequenced with immunoSEQ multiplex PCR; TCRdb's copy has only in-frame clones and lacks some. The D gene and trimming were derived from the DNA, and the V and J assignments and clone size from that table. The sample shows roughly 180,000 clones, 81% of them seen only once. Germline V lookup: CDR1 MDHEN, CDR2 SYDVKM. V lost 6 bases, J lost 2 bases, and 5 bases stayed unmatched. This CDR3 is built from 14 residues.

J is TRBJ2-7 and V is TRBV28; TRBD1 matches 9 bases. This clonotype was sampled from a woman between 40 and 50 years old with COVID-19, enrolled during active disease. Sequences were obtained from peripheral blood. CDR3 protein: CASRVGTGTYEQYF. Written as DNA, the CDR3 is TGTGCCAGCAGGGTCGGGACAGGGACCTACGAGCAGTACTTC. The variable domain in full, completed from reference TRBV28 and TRBJ2-7, reads DVKVTQSSRYLVKRTGEKVFLECVQDMDHENMFWYRQDPGLGLRLIYFSYDVKMKEKGDIPEGYSVSREKKERFSLILESASTNQTSMYLCASRVGTGTYEQYFGPGTRLTVT.